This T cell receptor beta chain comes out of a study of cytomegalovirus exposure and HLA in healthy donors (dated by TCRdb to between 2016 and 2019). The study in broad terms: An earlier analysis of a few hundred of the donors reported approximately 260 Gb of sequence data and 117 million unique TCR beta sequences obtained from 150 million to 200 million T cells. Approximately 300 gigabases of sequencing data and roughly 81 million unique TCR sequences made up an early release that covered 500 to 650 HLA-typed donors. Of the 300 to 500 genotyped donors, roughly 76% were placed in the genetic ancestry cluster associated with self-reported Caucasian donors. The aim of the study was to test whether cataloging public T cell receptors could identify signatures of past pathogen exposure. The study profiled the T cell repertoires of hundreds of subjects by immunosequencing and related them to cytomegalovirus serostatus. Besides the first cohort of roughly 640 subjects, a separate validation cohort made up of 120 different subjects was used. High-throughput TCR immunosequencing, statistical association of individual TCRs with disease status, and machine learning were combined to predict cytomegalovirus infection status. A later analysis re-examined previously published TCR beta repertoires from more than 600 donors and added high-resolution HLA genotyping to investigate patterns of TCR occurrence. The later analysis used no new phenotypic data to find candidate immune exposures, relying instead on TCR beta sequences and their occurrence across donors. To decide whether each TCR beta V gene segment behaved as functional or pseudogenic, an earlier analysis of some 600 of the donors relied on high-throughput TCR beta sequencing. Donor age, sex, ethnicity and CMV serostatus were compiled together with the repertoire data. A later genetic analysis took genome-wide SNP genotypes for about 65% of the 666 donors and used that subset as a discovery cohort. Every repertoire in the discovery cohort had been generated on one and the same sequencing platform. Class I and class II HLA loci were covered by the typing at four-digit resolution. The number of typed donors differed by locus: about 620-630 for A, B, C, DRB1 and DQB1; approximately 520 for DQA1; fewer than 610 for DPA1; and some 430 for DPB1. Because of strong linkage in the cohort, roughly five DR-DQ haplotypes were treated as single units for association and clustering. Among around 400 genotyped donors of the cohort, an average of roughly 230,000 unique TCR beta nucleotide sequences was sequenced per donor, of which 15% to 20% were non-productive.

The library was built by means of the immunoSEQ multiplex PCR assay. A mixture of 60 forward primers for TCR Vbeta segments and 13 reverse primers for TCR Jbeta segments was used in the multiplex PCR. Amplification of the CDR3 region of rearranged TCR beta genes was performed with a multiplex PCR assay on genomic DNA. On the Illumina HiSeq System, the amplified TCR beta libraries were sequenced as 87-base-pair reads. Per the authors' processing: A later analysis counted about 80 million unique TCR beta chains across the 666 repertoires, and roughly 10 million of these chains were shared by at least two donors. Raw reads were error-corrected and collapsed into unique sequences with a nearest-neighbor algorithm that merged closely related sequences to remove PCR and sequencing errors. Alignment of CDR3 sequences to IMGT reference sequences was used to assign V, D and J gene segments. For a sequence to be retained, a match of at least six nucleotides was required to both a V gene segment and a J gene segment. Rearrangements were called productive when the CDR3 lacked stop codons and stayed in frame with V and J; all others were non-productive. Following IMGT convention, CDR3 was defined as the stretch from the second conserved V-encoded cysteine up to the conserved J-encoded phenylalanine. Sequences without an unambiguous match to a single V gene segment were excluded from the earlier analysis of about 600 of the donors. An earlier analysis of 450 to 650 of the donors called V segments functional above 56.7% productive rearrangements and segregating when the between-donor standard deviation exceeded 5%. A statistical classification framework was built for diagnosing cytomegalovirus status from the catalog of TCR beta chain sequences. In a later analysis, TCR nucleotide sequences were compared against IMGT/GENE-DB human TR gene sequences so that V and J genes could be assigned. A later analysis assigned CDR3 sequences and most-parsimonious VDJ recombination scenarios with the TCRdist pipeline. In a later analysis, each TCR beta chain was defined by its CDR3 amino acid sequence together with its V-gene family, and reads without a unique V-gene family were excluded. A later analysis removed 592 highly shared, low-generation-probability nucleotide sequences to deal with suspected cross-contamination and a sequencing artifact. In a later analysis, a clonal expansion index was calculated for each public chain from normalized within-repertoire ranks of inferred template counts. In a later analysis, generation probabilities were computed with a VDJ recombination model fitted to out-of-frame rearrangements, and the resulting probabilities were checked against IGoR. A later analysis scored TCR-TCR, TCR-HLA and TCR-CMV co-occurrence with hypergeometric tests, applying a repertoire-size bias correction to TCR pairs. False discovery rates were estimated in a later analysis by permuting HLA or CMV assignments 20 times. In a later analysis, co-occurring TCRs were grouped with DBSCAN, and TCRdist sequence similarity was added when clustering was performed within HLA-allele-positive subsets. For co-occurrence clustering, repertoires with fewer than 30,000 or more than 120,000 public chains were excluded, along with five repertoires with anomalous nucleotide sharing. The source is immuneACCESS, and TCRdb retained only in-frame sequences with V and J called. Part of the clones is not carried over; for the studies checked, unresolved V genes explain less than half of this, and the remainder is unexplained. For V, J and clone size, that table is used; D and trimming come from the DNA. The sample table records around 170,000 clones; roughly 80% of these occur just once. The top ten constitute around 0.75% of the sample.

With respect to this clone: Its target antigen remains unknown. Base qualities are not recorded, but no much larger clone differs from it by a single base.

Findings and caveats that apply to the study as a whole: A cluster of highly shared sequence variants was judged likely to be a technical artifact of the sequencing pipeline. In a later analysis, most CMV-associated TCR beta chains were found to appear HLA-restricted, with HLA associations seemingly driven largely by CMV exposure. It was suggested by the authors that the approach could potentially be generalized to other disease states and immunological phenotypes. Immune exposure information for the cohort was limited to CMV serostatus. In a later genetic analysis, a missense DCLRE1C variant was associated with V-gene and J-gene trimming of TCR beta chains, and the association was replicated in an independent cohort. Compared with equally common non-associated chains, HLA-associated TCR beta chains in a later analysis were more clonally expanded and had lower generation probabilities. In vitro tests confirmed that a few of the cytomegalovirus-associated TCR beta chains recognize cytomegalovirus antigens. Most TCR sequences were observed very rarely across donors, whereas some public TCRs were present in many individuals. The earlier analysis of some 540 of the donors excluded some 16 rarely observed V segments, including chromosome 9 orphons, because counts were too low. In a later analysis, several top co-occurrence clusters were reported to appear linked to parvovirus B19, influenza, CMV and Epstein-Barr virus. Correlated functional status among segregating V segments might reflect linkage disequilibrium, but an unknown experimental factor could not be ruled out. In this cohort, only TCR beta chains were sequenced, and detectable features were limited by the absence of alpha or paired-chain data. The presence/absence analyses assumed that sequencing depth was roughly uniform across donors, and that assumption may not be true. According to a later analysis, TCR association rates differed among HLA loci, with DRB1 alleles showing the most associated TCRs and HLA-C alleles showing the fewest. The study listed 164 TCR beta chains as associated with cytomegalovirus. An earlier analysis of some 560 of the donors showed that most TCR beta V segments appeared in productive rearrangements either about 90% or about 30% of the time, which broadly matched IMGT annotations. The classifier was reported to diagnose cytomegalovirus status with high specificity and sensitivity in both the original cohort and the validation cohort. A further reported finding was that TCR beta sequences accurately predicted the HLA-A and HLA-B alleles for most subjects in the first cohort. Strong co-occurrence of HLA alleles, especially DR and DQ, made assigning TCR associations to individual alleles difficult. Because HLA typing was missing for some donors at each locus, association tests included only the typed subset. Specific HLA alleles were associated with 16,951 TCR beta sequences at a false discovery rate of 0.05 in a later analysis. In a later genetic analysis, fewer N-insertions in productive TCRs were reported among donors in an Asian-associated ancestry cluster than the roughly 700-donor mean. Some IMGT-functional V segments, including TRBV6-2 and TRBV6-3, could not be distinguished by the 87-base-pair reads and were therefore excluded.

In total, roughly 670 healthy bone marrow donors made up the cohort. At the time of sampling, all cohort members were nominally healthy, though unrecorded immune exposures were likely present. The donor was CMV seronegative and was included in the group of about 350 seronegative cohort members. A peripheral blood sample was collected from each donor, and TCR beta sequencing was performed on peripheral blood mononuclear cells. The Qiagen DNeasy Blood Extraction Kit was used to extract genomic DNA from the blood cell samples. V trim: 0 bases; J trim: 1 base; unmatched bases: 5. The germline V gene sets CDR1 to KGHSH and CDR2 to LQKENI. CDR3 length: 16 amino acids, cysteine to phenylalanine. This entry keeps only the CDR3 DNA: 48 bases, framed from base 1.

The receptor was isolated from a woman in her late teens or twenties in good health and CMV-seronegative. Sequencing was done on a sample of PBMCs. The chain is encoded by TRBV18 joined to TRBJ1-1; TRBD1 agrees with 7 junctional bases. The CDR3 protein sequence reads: CASSPPSRDRNTEAFF. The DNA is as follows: TGTGCCAGCTCACCACCAAGTCGGGACAGGAACACTGAAGCTTTCTTT.